These 14 T cell receptor beta chains were all obtained from the same sample, sequenced in a study of blood T cell repertoires in COVID-19. Data came from immunoSEQ multiplex PCR; TCRdb stores just in-frame clones and leaves some out. The sample has roughly 160,000 clones, roughly 78% seen once. Sequenced input: peripheral blood. These receptor sequences come from a woman aged 55-70 years with COVID-19, enrolled during active disease.

The V gene is TRBV25-1, the J gene TRBJ2-5; TRBD1 is a possible D gene (6 bases). V lost 3 bases to trimming and J lost 0 bases, with 11 bases between them. The CDR3 totals 15 residues. Germline V CDR1 and CDR2: MGHDK, SYGVNS. CDR3 region: CASSDPDRYQETQYF. In DNA, the CDR3 is TGTGCCAGCAGTGACCCTGACAGGTACCAAGAGACCCAGTACTTC. The full variable domain, rest sourced from reference TRBV25-1 and TRBJ2-5, is EADIYQTPRYLVIGTGKKITLECSQTMGHDKMYWYQQDPGMELHLIHYSYGVNSTEKGDLSSESTVSRIRTEHFPLTLESARPSHTSQYLCASSDPDRYQETQYFGPGTRLLVL.

V and J are TRBV4-1 and TRBJ2-3; D possibly corresponds to TRBD2 (6 bases). The germline V gene has CDR1 MGHRA and CDR2 YSYEKL. The CDR3 has 15 residues. Trimming removed 4 bases from V and 4 bases from J, with 15 bases in between. The DNA for the CDR3 is TGCGCCAGCAGCCCCGGACGAGGAGGGCCAGATACGCAGTATTTT. Amino acid sequence: CASSPGRGGPDTQYF.

V usage is TRBV28 and J usage is TRBJ1-2; D unclear. V dropped 6 bases and J dropped 4 bases, with 9 bases sitting between them. This CDR3 has 12 amino acids. The germline V gene encodes CDR1 MDHEN and CDR2 SYDVKM. The CDR3 protein is CASRAGSYGYTF. The CDR3 DNA follows: TGTGCCAGCAGGGCAGGATCCTATGGCTACACCTTC.

The rearrangement uses TRBV27 and TRBJ2-5; D remains unclear. Trimming took off 3 bases at V and 5 bases at J, with 4 bases between the two ends. This CDR3 spans 11 amino acids. CDR1 and CDR2 from the germline V gene are MNHEY and SMNVEV (reference sequence). The CDR3 is CASSFAETQYF. The CDR3 DNA sequence: TGTGCCAGCAGTTTTGCGGAGACCCAGTACTTC.

In its sample, this clone was seen a few times. The V gene is TRBV19, the J gene TRBJ2-7; D unclear. Germline V gives CDR1 LNHDA, CDR2 SQIVND (reference sequence). The CDR3 spans 14 residues. V gave up 2 bases and J gave up 0 bases, with 8 bases separating them. The CDR3 is CASSISRPSYEQYF. The CDR3 bases are TGTGCCAGTAGTATAAGCAGGCCCTCCTACGAGCAGTACTTC.

The chain couples TRBV3-1 (or the pseudogene TRBV3-2) to TRBJ2-1; D gene unclear. Germline V gene data show CDR1 as LGHDT and CDR2 as YNNKEL (reference sequence). This CDR3 is 14 amino acids long. The V and J ends lost 4 bases and 0 bases respectively, with 7 bases between them. The CDR3: CASSRRSSYNEQFF. The CDR3 bases are TGTGCCAGCAGCCGAAGGAGCTCCTACAATGAGCAGTTCTTC.

Only one count was recorded for this clone. The CDR3 protein is CAWSPGQETQYF. CDR3 nucleotides: TGTGCCTGGAGCCCGGGGCAAGAGACCCAGTACTTC. V gene TRBV30 combines with J gene TRBJ2-5, with D possibly matching TRBD2 (5 bases). The CDR3 sequence is 12 residues long. Germline CDR1 and CDR2: GTSNPN and SVGIG (reference sequence). V lost 3 bases to trimming and J lost 2 bases, with 7 bases between them.

The genes are TRBV11-3 and TRBJ1-3, with D maybe TRBD1 (6 bases). V was trimmed by 5 bases and J by 0 bases, leaving 14 bases between them. The CDR3 covers 16 residues. The germline CDR1 and CDR2 sequences are SGHNT and YENEEA. DNA for the CDR3: TGTGCCAGCAGCCCGAAAGGGGGTTCCTCTGGAAACACCATATATTTT. This codes for CASSPKGGSSGNTIYF.

In its sample, this clone was seen once. The genes are TRBV7-8 and TRBJ1-6, with a possible D match to TRBD1 (5 bases). Looked up from germline, CDR1 is SGHVS and CDR2 is FQNEAQ. CDR3 length: 15 residues. The V gene lost 1 base and the J gene lost 7 bases, with 11 bases spanning the gap. This CDR3 is CASSLGHRLNSPLHF. CDR3 nucleotides: TGTGCCAGCAGCTTAGGCCACAGGTTAAATTCACCCCTCCACTTT.

This clone turned up a few times. The gene calls are TRBV7-2 and TRBJ2-2, with 9 nucleotides matching TRBD1. CDR1 SGHTA and CDR2 FQGNSA come from the germline V gene. The CDR3 runs 15 residues. V lost 5 bases to trimming and J lost 10 bases; unmatched junction nucleotides: 11. The CDR3 reads CASSVSPGQGVELFF. The CDR3 bases are TGTGCCAGCAGCGTGTCCCCGGGACAGGGTGTGGAGCTGTTTTTT.

The chain carries TRBV6-5 and TRBJ1-5, with D possibly being TRBD1 (6 bases). This CDR3 spans 14 amino acids. The V end lost 6 bases, the J end lost 6 bases, and 15 bases lay between the germline ends. Germline V CDR1 and CDR2: MNHEY, SVGAGI. CDR3 amino acids: CASSTGRGSQPQHF. The CDR3 DNA is TGTGCCAGCAGCACAGGGAGGGGCAGTCAGCCCCAGCATTTT.

The count of this clone is one. V usage is TRBV18 and J usage is TRBJ2-1; 10 bases align to TRBD2. The CDR3 totals 17 residues. V shed 3 bases, J shed 2 bases, and the junction held 7 bases outside the gene matches. Per the germline V gene, CDR1 is KGHSH and CDR2 is LQKENI. CDR3 nucleotide sequence: TGTGCCAGCTCACCCCTTACTAGCGGGACCCCCTACAATGAGCAGTTCTTC. It is translated as CASSPLTSGTPYNEQFF.

The V gene is TRBV9, the J gene TRBJ1-5, with no clear D. There are 13 residues in the CDR3. Per germline, CDR1 SGDLS and CDR2 YYNGEE. V lost 2 bases and J lost 7, with 10 bases in between. Here the CDR3 reads CASSVEGYQPQHF. In DNA, the CDR3 is TGTGCCAGCAGCGTGGAGGGTTACCAGCCCCAGCATTTT. The complete variable domain, with remaining parts taken from reference TRBV9 and TRBJ1-5, reads DSGVTQTPKHLITATGQRVTLRCSPRSGDLSVYWYQQSLDQGLQFLIQYYNGEERAKGNILERFSAQQFPDLHSELNLSSLELGDSALYFCASSVEGYQPQHFGDGTRLSIL.

The chain combines TRBV12-3 or TRBV12-4 with TRBJ1-1, with a weak D call TRBD1 (6 bases). CDR3 length: 13 amino acids. With 11 bases removed from V and 0 bases from J, the gap between germline ends came to 13 bases. Here the CDR3 DNA reads TGTGCCTCGCGCGGGGGCTTGAACACTGAAGCTTTCTTT. This translates into CASRGGLNTEAFF.